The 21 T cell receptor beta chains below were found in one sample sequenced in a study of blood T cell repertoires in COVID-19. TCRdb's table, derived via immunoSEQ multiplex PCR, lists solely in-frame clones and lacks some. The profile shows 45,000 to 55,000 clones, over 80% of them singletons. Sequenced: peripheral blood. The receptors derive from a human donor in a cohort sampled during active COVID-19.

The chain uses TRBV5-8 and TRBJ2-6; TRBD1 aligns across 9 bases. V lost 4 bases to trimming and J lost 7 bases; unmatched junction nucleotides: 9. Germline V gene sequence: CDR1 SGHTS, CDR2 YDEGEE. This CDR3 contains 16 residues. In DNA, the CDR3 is TGTGCCAGCAGCGGGGACAGGGCTACGCGTGCCAACGTCCTGACTTTC. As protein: CASSGDRATRANVLTF.

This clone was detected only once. Written as DNA, the CDR3 is TGTGCCAACTCACCGATTACGAGGTCTGAAGCTTTCTTT. Translation: CANSPITRSEAFF. This sequence joins TRBV12-3 or TRBV12-4 and TRBJ1-1; the D is unclear. V was shortened by 10 bases and J by 6 bases, with 18 bases between the two germline ends. There are 13 residues in the CDR3.

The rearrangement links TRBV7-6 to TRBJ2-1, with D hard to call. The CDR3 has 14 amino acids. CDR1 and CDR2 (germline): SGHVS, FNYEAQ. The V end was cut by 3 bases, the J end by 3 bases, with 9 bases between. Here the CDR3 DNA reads TGTGCCAGCAGCTTCCCTGGAGTCTACAATGAGCAGTTCTTC. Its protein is CASSFPGVYNEQFF.

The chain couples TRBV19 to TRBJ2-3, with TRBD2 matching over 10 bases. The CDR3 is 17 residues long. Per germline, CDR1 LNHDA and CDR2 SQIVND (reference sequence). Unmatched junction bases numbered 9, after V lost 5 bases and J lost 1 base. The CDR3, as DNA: TGTGCCAGTAGTGGCACCCGGACTAGCGGTCGCACAGATACGCAGTATTTT. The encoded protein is CASSGTRTSGRTDTQYF.

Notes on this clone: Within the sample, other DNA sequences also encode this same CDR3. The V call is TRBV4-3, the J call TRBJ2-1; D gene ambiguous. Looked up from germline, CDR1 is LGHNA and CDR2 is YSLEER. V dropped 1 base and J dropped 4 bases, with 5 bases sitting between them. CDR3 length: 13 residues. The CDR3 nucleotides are TGCGCCAGCAGCCAAGGAGCTTACAATGAGCAGTTCTTC. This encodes CASSQGAYNEQFF.

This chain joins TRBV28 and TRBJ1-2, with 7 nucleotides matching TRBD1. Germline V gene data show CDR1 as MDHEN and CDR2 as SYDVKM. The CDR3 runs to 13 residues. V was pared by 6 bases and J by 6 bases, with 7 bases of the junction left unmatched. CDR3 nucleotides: TGTGCCAGCAGCCGACAGGGTCTAAATGGCTACACCTTC. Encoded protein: CASSRQGLNGYTF.

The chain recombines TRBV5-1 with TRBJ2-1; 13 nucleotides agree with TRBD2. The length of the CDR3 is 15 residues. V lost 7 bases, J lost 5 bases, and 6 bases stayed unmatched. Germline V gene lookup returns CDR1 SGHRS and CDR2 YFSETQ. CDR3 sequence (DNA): TGCGCCAGCTTCACCGGACTAGCGGGGGACAATGAGCAGTTCTTC. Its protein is CASFTGLAGDNEQFF. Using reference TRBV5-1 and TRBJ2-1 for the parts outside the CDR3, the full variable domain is KAGVTQTPRYLIKTRGQQVTLSCSPISGHRSVSWYQQTPGQGLQFLFEYFSETQRNKGNFPGRFSGRQFSNSRSEMNVSTLELGDSALYLCASFTGLAGDNEQFFGPGTRLTVL.

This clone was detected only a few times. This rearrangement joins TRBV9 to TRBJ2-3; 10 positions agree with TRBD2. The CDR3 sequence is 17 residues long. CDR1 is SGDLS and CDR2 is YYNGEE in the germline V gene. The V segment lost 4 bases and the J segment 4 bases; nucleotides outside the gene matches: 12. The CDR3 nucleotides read TGTGCCAGCAGCTCATCCCCCAGCGGGGGGGCTCCAGATACGCAGTATTTT. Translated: CASSSSPSGGAPDTQYF.

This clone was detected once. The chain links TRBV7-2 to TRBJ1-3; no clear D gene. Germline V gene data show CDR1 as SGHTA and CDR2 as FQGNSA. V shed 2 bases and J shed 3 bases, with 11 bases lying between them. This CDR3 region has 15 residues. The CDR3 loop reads CASSLLSGFGNTIYF. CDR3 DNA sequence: TGTGCCAGCAGCTTATTAAGTGGCTTTGGAAACACCATATATTTT.

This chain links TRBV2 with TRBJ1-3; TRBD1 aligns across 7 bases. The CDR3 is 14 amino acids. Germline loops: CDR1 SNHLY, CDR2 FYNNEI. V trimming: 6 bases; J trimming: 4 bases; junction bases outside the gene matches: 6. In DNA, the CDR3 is TGTGCCAGCAGCCTGACAGGGATCGGAAACACCATATATTTT. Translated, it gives CASSLTGIGNTIYF.

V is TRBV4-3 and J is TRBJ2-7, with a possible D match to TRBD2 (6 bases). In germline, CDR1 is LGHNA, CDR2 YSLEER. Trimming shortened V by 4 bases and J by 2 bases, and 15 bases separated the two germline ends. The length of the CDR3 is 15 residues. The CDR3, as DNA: TGCGCCAGCAGCCTAGAGGACGGAGGGGCCTACGAGCAGTACTTC. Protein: CASSLEDGGAYEQYF.

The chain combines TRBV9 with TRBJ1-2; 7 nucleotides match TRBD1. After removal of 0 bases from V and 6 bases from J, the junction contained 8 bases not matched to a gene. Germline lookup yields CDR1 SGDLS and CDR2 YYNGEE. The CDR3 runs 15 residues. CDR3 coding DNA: TGTGCCAGCAGCGTAGAAGGGACAGCTTTAGATGGCTACACCTTC. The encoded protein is CASSVEGTALDGYTF. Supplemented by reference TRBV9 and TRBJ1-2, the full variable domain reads DSGVTQTPKHLITATGQRVTLRCSPRSGDLSVYWYQQSLDQGLQFLIQYYNGEERAKGNILERFSAQQFPDLHSELNLSSLELGDSALYFCASSVEGTALDGYTFGSGTRLTVV.

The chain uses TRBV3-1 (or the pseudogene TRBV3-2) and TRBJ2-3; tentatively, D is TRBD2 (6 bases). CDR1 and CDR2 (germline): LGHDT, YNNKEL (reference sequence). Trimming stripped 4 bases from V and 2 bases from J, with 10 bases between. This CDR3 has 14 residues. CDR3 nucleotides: TGTGCCAGCAGCCGGTCTAGCGACACAGATACGCAGTATTTT. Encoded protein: CASSRSSDTDTQYF.

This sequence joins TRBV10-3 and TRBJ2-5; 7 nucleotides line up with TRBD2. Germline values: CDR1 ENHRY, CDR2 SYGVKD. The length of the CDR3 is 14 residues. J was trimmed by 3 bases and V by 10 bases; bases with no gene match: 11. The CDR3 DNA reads TGTGCCACCAACCGGTTGGCGGGAGAAGAGACCCAGTACTTC. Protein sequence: CATNRLAGEETQYF.

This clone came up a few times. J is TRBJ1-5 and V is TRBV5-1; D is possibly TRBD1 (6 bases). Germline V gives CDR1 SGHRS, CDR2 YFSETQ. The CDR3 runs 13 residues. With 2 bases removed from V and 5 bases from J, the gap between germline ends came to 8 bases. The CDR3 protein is CASSLQGYQPQHF. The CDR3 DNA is TGCGCCAGCAGCTTACAGGGATATCAGCCCCAGCATTTT.

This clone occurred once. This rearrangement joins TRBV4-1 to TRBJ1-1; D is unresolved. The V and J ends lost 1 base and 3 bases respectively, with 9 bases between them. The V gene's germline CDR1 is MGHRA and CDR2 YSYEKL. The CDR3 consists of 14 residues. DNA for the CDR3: TGCGCCAGCAGCCAAGGGGGAGTGTACACTGAAGCTTTCTTT. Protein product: CASSQGGVYTEAFF.

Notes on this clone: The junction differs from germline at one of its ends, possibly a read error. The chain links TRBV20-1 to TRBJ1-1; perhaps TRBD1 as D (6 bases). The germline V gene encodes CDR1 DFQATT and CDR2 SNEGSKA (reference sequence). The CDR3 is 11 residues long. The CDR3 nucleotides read TGCAGTGCTTCCCGGGACACCGAAGCTTTCTTT. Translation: CSASRDTEAFF.

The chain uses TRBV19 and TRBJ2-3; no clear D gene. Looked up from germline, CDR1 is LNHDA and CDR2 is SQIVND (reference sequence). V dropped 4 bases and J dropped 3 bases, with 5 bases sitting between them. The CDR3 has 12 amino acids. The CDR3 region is CASSNQTDTQYF. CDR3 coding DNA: TGTGCCAGTAGTAACCAGACAGATACGCAGTATTTT.

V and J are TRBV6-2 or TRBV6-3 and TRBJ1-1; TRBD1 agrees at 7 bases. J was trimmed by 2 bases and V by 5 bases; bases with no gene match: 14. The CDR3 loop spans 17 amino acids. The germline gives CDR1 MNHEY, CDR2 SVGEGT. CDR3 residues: CASSDPMTGRINTEAFF. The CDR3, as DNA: TGTGCCAGCAGTGATCCTATGACAGGGCGGATAAACACTGAAGCTTTCTTT.

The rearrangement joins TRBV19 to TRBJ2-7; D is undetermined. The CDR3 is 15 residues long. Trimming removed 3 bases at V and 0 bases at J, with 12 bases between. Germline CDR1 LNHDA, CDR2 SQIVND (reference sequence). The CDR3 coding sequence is TGTGCCAGTAGTATTGTGGCGACAAGCTCCTACGAGCAGTACTTC. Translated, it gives CASSIVATSSYEQYF.

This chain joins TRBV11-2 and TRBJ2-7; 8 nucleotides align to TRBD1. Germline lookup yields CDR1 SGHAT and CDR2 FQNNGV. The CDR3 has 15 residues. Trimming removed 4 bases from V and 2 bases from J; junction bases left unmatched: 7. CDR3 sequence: CASSSDRDFTYEQYF. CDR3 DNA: TGTGCCAGCAGCTCGGACAGGGATTTTACCTACGAGCAGTACTTC.